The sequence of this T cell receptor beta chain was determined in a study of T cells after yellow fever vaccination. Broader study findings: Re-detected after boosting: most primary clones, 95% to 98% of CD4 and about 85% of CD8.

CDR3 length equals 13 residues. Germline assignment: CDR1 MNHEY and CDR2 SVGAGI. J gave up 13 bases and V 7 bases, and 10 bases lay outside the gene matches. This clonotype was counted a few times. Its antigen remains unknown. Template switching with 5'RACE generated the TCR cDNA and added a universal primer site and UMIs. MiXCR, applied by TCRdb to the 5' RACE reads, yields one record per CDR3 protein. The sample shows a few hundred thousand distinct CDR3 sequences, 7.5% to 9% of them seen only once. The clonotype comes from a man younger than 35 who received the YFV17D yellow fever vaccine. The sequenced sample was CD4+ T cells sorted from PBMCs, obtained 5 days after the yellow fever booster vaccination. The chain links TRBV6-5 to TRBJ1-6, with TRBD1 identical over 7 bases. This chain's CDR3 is CASTSVHRGPLHF. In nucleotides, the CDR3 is TGTGCCAGCACCTCAGTCCACAGGGGCCCCCTCCACTTT.